This paragraph reports one T cell receptor beta chain. One junction end does not reproduce the germline sequence, and a read error may be involved. This entry comes from a study of blood T cells in healthy people across ages. The CDR3 has 13 amino acids. Germline V gene lookup returns CDR1 SGHRS and CDR2 YFSETQ. For the second PCR, which ran for about 6 to 11 cycles, a sample-barcoded 5' primer and a J-beta primer mix were used. TCRdb recomputed calls from the 5' RACE reads with MiXCR, one row per CDR3 protein. This sample carries 1.5 million to 2 million distinct CDR3 sequences, 35% to 50% of them seen once, and the ten largest clones take 20% to 25%.

The sample taken for sequencing was blood. The receptor comes from a human donor in good health. The chain is built from TRBV5-1 and TRBJ1-2, with 9 bases identical to TRBD1. The DNA for the CDR3 is TGTGCCAGCAGTCCGGGACAGGGAATTGGCTACACCTTC. Translated, it gives CASSPGQGIGYTF.